A selection of T cell receptor beta chains follows, all from one sample in a study of shared clonotypes between healthy human individuals. Clones were read by immunoSEQ multiplex PCR, and TCRdb kept only the in-frame ones, dropping some. Found here are about 1.5 million clones, about 98% of them singletons; the top ten hold around 0.47%. Sample: naive CD4+ T cells sorted from blood. These receptors were taken from a man aged 25 to 40 in good health. CDR3s include the opening cysteine and the closing phenylalanine or tryptophan. D genes are given only for firm matches. Rows may omit the clone size; those that give it use once, few, many or a size class.

CDR3,DNA,size,D,J,V
CAIGDSLTYEQYF,TGTGCCATCGGGGACAGTCTAACCTACGAGCAGTACTTC,-,TRBD1,TRBJ2-7,TRBV10-3
CASSQDTGPYEQYF,TGCGCCAGCAGCCAAGATACAGGGCCCTACGAGCAGTACTTC,-,-,TRBJ2-7,TRBV4-1
CASRLATSTDTQYF,TGCGCCAGCAGACTAGCGACTAGCACAGATACGCAGTATTTT,-,TRBD2,TRBJ2-3,TRBV10-2
CASSAWGLQETQYF,TGTGCCAGCAGTGCCTGGGGACTTCAAGAGACCCAGTACTTC,-,-,TRBJ2-5,TRBV25-1
CSVVLAGSYEQYF,TGCAGCGTTGTCCTAGCGGGAAGTTACGAGCAGTACTTC,-,TRBD2,TRBJ2-7,TRBV29-1
CVSTGSSYNEQFF,TGTGTCAGCACGGGTAGCTCCTACAATGAGCAGTTCTTC,-,-,TRBJ2-1,TRBV7-9
CASNAPYEQYF,TGTGCCAGCAATGCCCCCTACGAGCAGTACTTC,-,-,TRBJ2-7,TRBV6-1
CASRRTGYEQYF,TGTGCCAGCAGAAGAACGGGCTACGAGCAGTACTTC,-,-,TRBJ2-7,TRBV6-5
CASSEAGIASGKLFF,TGTGCCAGCAGTGAAGCGGGGATTGCCTCGGGAAAACTGTTTTTT,once,-,TRBJ1-4,TRBV2
CASRIRAFGGNTEAFF,TGTGCCAGCAGGATCCGGGCCTTTGGAGGGAACACTGAAGCTTTCTTT,-,-,TRBJ1-1,TRBV21-1
CASRSGKGIGHF,TGTGCCAGCCGTAGCGGAAAAGGAATAGGTCATTTT,-,-,TRBJ1-5,TRBV27
CASSLVSRSEQYF,TGTGCCAGCAGCTTAGTTAGTCGGAGCGAGCAGTACTTC,-,-,TRBJ2-7,TRBV11-2
CASDRRIGEGGNQPQHF,TGTGCCAGCGACCGACGGATAGGGGAAGGGGGCAATCAGCCCCAGCATTTT,-,-,TRBJ1-5,TRBV2
CASGLVGETQYF,TGTGCTAGTGGTTTGGTGGGGGAGACCCAGTACTTC,-,-,TRBJ2-5,TRBV12-5
CASSRGGTEQFF,TGTGCCAGCAGCCGGGGGGGCACTGAGCAGTTCTTC,-,TRBD2,TRBJ2-1,TRBV11-3
CASFSGTVYYGYTF,TGTGCCAGCTTTTCCGGGACAGTATACTATGGCTACACCTTC,-,TRBD1,TRBJ1-2,TRBV2
CASSPARRAGREQFF,TGTGCCAGCAGCCCCGCCCGGAGGGCCGGTCGGGAGCAGTTCTTC,-,-,TRBJ2-1,TRBV4-2
CASSLVGSSYEQYF,TGTGCCAGCAGCTTAGTTGGGAGCTCCTACGAGCAGTACTTC,-,-,TRBJ2-7,TRBV7-2
CASSLEGPAYEQYF,TGCGCCAGCAGCTTGGAAGGCCCAGCCTACGAGCAGTACTTC,-,-,TRBJ2-7,TRBV5-1
CASSVGSRNEQYF,TGTGCCAGCAGCGTGGGCTCTCGGAACGAGCAGTACTTC,-,-,TRBJ2-7,TRBV9
CASSLGVASGGTDTQYF,TGTGCCAGCAGCTTAGGGGTCGCTAGCGGGGGCACAGATACGCAGTATTTT,-,TRBD2,TRBJ2-3,TRBV7-6
CATSRDRGTAAYNEQFF,TGTGCCACCAGCAGAGATAGGGGGACAGCCGCCTACAATGAGCAGTTCTTC,-,TRBD1,TRBJ2-1,TRBV15
CASSFLLAGEETQYF,TGTGCCAGCAGTTTTTTACTAGCGGGAGAAGAGACCCAGTACTTC,-,TRBD2,TRBJ2-5,TRBV28
CASSEGGITDTQYF,TGTGCCAGCAGTGAAGGGGGTATAACAGATACGCAGTATTTT,-,-,TRBJ2-3,TRBV6-1
CASSFSREGQKLFF,TGTGCCAGCAGCTTCAGCAGGGAGGGGCAAAAACTGTTTTTT,-,-,TRBJ1-4,TRBV5-5
CSVEGTSGISTDTQYF,TGCAGCGTTGAAGGGACTAGCGGGATTAGCACAGATACGCAGTATTTT,-,TRBD2,TRBJ2-3,TRBV29-1
CASTTRVRAEKLFF,TGTGCCAGCACCACCCGAGTCAGGGCTGAAAAACTGTTTTTT,-,-,TRBJ1-4,TRBV6-1
CASSTQQLAGGTDTQYF,TGTGCCAGCAGCACCCAACAACTAGCGGGAGGGACAGATACGCAGTATTTT,once,TRBD2,TRBJ2-3,TRBV11-2
CASSLISGRAYNEQFF,TGTGCCAGCAGTCTCATTAGCGGGAGGGCTTACAATGAGCAGTTCTTC,-,TRBD2,TRBJ2-1,TRBV11-2
CASKAMGVEGTEAFF,TGTGCCAGCAAAGCAATGGGTGTAGAGGGCACTGAAGCTTTCTTT,-,-,TRBJ1-1,TRBV2
CASSLTGTGYEQYF,TGTGCCAGCAGTTTAACAGGGACGGGCTACGAGCAGTACTTC,once,-,TRBJ2-7,TRBV28
CASSSTFSNQPQHF,TGTGCCAGCAGCTCTACTTTTAGCAATCAGCCCCAGCATTTT,-,-,TRBJ1-5,TRBV5-8
CASSSSGVEAFF,TGTGCCAGCAGCTCCTCTGGTGTCGAAGCTTTCTTT,-,-,TRBJ1-1,TRBV11-2
CASSQEETVRNEQFF,TGCGCCAGCAGCCAAGAGGAGACCGTGAGAAATGAGCAGTTCTTC,once,-,TRBJ2-1,TRBV4-1
CASSLFTSGSKNEQFF,TGCGCCAGCAGCTTGTTTACTAGCGGGAGTAAGAATGAGCAGTTCTTC,-,TRBD2,TRBJ2-1,TRBV5-1
CASSLKEHEQYF,TGTGCCAGCTCACTTAAGGAGCACGAGCAGTACTTC,-,-,TRBJ2-7,TRBV18
CASSLGQFVSQETQYF,TGCGCCAGCAGCTTGGGCCAGTTCGTTTCCCAAGAGACCCAGTACTTC,-,-,TRBJ2-5,TRBV5-1
CASSPGGQETQYF,TGTGCCAGCTCCCCGGGGGGGCAAGAGACCCAGTACTTC,-,TRBD2,TRBJ2-5,TRBV18
CASSPSGLRTGGHEQYF,TGTGCCAGCTCACCGTCAGGTCTACGGACAGGGGGACACGAGCAGTACTTC,-,TRBD1,TRBJ2-7,TRBV18
CASSSTGRSYEQYF,TGCGCCAGCAGCTCCACAGGGAGGTCCTACGAGCAGTACTTC,-,-,TRBJ2-7,TRBV5-1
CASSTTGGDQETQYF,TGTGCCAGTAGTACGACAGGGGGAGATCAAGAGACCCAGTACTTC,-,TRBD1,TRBJ2-5,TRBV19
CASSAPGLAALRDEQFF,TGCGCCAGCAGCGCACCGGGACTAGCGGCCCTACGGGATGAGCAGTTCTTC,-,TRBD2,TRBJ2-1,TRBV5-1
CASSYYTSGSYEQYF,TGTGCCAGCAGTTACTACACTAGCGGTTCCTACGAGCAGTACTTC,-,TRBD2,TRBJ2-7,TRBV6-5